Listed here are 20 T cell receptor beta chains from one sample, sequenced in a study of blood T cell repertoires in COVID-19. TCRdb keeps only in-frame clones here, not all; method: immunoSEQ multiplex PCR. The sample has some 48,000 clones; 87% are singletons. Material for sequencing was peripheral blood. Receptors originate from a woman older than 75 in a cohort sampled during active or convalescent COVID-19.

This rearrangement joins TRBV7-2 to TRBJ1-3; D is unclear. This CDR3 comprises 14 residues. Germline-derived CDR1 and CDR2 are SGHTA and FQGNSA. The germline V and J ends were trimmed by 4 bases and 4 bases, with 11 bases remaining between them. CDR3 sequence (DNA): TGTGCCAGCAGCTCGAGGGCTTTAGGAAACACCATATATTTT. Protein: CASSSRALGNTIYF. The full variable domain, with the rest looked up from reference TRBV7-2 and TRBJ1-3, is GAGVSQSPSNKVTEKGKDVELRCDPISGHTALYWYRQSLGQGLEFLIYFQGNSAPDKSGLPSDRFSAERTGGSVSTLTIQRTQQEDSAVYLCASSSRALGNTIYFGEGSWLTVV.

CDR3 residues: CASSRTTGITGNTIYF. CDR3 coding DNA: TGCGCCAGCAGCCGTACGACAGGGATAACTGGAAACACCATATATTTT. This rearrangement joins TRBV5-1 to TRBJ1-3; 7 bases map to TRBD1. This CDR3 comprises 16 residues. V lost 4 bases to trimming and J lost 2 bases; unmatched junction nucleotides: 9. Germline V gene data show CDR1 as SGHRS and CDR2 as YFSETQ.

This clone was picked up a small number of times. V is TRBV25-1 and J is TRBJ2-3; D ambiguous. This CDR3 has 16 residues. V was shortened by 7 bases and J by 1 base, with 18 bases between the two germline ends. Germline CDR1 and CDR2: MGHDK and SYGVNS. Here the CDR3 DNA reads TGTGCCAGCAAGAACAAAGTAGGAGATGGCACAGATACGCAGTATTTT. It specifies CASKNKVGDGTDTQYF.

The chain carries TRBV10-3 and TRBJ2-7; 12 bases map to TRBD2. The V gene's germline CDR1 is ENHRY and CDR2 SYGVKD. With V trimmed by 6 bases and J by 6 bases, 6 bases remained unmatched. CDR3 length equals 14 residues. The CDR3 protein is CAIRTSGRPGEQYF. The CDR3 bases are TGTGCCATCAGGACTAGCGGGAGACCGGGCGAGCAGTACTTC.

The CDR3 nucleotides are TGTGCCAGCAGTTACTCTCCGAGCACGGGACTATACAATGAGCAGTTCTTC. This encodes CASSYSPSTGLYNEQFF. This chain links TRBV6-2 or TRBV6-3 with TRBJ2-1, with TRBD2 matching 7 bases. Germline V gene data show CDR1 as MNHEY and CDR2 as SVGEGT. The V segment lost 0 bases and the J segment 4 bases; nucleotides outside the gene matches: 9. The CDR3 sequence is 17 residues long.

Only one count was recorded for this clone. This sequence joins TRBV14 and TRBJ1-3; D not certain. V dropped 1 base and J dropped 3 bases, with 7 bases sitting between them. The germline CDR1 and CDR2 sequences are SGHDN and FVKESK. CDR3 size: 14 residues. CDR3 coding DNA: TGTGCCAGCAGCCAAGGACTTGGTGGAAACACCATATATTTT. As protein: CASSQGLGGNTIYF.

This chain links TRBV5-1 with TRBJ2-1, with 10 bases lining up with TRBD2. CDR3 length: 17 residues. J lost 3 bases, V lost 3 bases, and 9 bases had no gene match. Germline V lookup: CDR1 SGHRS, CDR2 YFSETQ. The CDR3 spells CASSWGGSGRNYNEQFF. For the CDR3, the DNA is TGCGCCAGCAGCTGGGGGGGTAGCGGGAGGAACTACAATGAGCAGTTCTTC.

This chain connects TRBV30 to TRBJ1-3; tentative D call: TRBD1 (5 bases). In germline, CDR1 is GTSNPN, CDR2 SVGIG (reference sequence). The CDR3 spans 13 residues. The V end was cut by 7 bases, the J end by 2 bases, with 12 bases between. DNA for the CDR3: TGTGCCTCCCAGGGATCACCTGGAAACACCATATATTTT. This translates into CASQGSPGNTIYF.

The CDR3 nucleotides are TGCGCCAGCAGCCGGGGGACAGTGCTGAACACTGAAGCTTTCTTT. Translation gives CASSRGTVLNTEAFF. This chain joins TRBV5-1 and TRBJ1-1; 7 nucleotides agree with TRBD1. This CDR3 spans 15 amino acids. V lost 4 bases and J lost 0; bases outside the gene matches: 6. Looked up from germline, CDR1 is SGHRS and CDR2 is YFSETQ.

The sample holds many counts of this clone. The chain combines TRBV7-2 with TRBJ2-7; 10 nucleotides line up with TRBD2. From germline, CDR1 is SGHTA and CDR2 FQGNSA. After removal of 4 bases from V and 3 bases from J, the junction contained 6 bases not matched to a gene. The CDR3 is made up of 15 amino acids. The CDR3 sequence is CASSSSAGGGYEQYF. The CDR3 nucleotides read TGTGCCAGCAGCTCCTCAGCGGGAGGGGGCTACGAGCAGTACTTC.

The chain couples TRBV9 to TRBJ1-4; 9 nucleotides agree with TRBD1. CDR3 size: 16 residues. V was pared by 4 bases and J by 8 bases, with 12 bases of the junction left unmatched. Germline V gene data show CDR1 as SGDLS and CDR2 as YYNGEE. DNA of the CDR3: TGTGCCAGCAGCCAACAAGCCGGGACAGGGCTGGAAAAACTGTTTTTT. Its protein is CASSQQAGTGLEKLFF. The complete variable domain, with remaining parts taken from reference TRBV9 and TRBJ1-4, reads DSGVTQTPKHLITATGQRVTLRCSPRSGDLSVYWYQQSLDQGLQFLIQYYNGEERAKGNILERFSAQQFPDLHSELNLSSLELGDSALYFCASSQQAGTGLEKLFFGSGTQLSVL.

This chain uses TRBV10-3 with TRBJ1-5, with D possibly being TRBD1 (5 bases). The CDR3 is made up of 13 amino acids. The V gene's germline CDR1 is ENHRY and CDR2 SYGVKD. The V gene lost 6 bases and the J gene lost 4 bases, with 10 bases spanning the gap. The chain's CDR3 is CAISREVNQPQHF. The CDR3 coding sequence is TGTGCCATCAGCAGGGAAGTGAATCAGCCCCAGCATTTT.

This clone was counted once. The chain uses TRBV30 and TRBJ1-1; D ambiguous. The CDR3 is made up of 13 amino acids. Trimming removed 4 bases from V and 5 bases from J, with 14 bases in between. Germline values: CDR1 GTSNPN, CDR2 SVGIG (reference sequence). CDR3 bases: TGTGCCTGGACCCGCCAATTCGGGACTGAAGCTTTCTTT. It translates to CAWTRQFGTEAFF.

The genes are TRBV11-1 and TRBJ2-3; D gene unclear. Germline CDR1 reads SGHAT; CDR2 reads FQDESV (reference sequence). The V gene lost 1 base and the J gene lost 5 bases, with 13 bases spanning the gap. The CDR3 is made up of 15 amino acids. The CDR3 protein is CASSLDGRLKDTQYF. The CDR3 DNA sequence: TGTGCCAGCAGCTTAGACGGCAGGTTAAAAGATACGCAGTATTTT.

This sequence joins TRBV11-3 and TRBJ2-5; tentative D call: TRBD2 (5 bases). The CDR3 extends over 14 amino acids. The germline CDR1 and CDR2 sequences are SGHNT and YENEEA. V was trimmed by 5 bases and J by 1 base, leaving 11 bases between them. The CDR3 coding sequence is TGTGCCAGCAGCACCATGAGGGCCCAAGAGACCCAGTACTTC. Translation gives CASSTMRAQETQYF.

The V gene is TRBV5-1, the J gene TRBJ1-5, with a weak D call TRBD1 (6 bases). Germline CDR1 and CDR2: SGHRS and YFSETQ. The CDR3 runs to 15 residues. Trimming took off 0 bases at V and 4 bases at J, with 11 bases between the two ends. The CDR3 DNA reads TGCGCCAGCAGCTTGGGGACAGCCTTTAATCAGCCCCAGCATTTT. As protein: CASSLGTAFNQPQHF.

The chain carries TRBV10-3 and TRBJ1-2, with 7 bases lining up with TRBD1. This CDR3 has 14 residues. The V segment lost 9 bases and the J segment 7 bases; nucleotides outside the gene matches: 14. Germline CDR1 ENHRY, CDR2 SYGVKD. This CDR3 is CAMGDLTGEGGYTF. In nucleotides, the CDR3 is TGTGCCATGGGAGACTTAACAGGGGAAGGTGGCTACACCTTC.

This clone was recorded only once. The chain combines TRBV10-1 with TRBJ2-2; TRBD2 matches 12 bases. This CDR3 has 16 amino acids. CDR1 is WNHNN, CDR2 SYGVQD, per germline (reference sequence). The V gene end was trimmed by 7 bases and the J gene end by 1 base; junction bases not matched to a gene: 4. CDR3 protein: CASKGGLAGNTGELFF. In nucleotides, the CDR3 is TGCGCCAGCAAGGGGGGACTAGCGGGGAACACCGGGGAGCTGTTTTTT.

This rearrangement joins TRBV19 to TRBJ2-2; 9 nucleotides align to TRBD2. Looked up from germline, CDR1 is LNHDA and CDR2 is SQIVND (reference sequence). This CDR3 contains 17 residues. After removal of 6 bases from V and 4 bases from J, the junction contained 12 bases not matched to a gene. In DNA, the CDR3 is TGTGCCAGTAGGACCTTGGGGGAGCGGGGGGCCACCGGGGAGCTGTTTTTT. It encodes CASRTLGERGATGELFF.

The V gene is TRBV7-2, the J gene TRBJ2-5; 7 bases agree with TRBD1. The length of the CDR3 is 15 residues. Unmatched junction bases numbered 8, after V lost 3 bases and J lost 4 bases. From germline, CDR1 is SGHTA and CDR2 FQGNSA. CDR3 DNA sequence: TGTGCCAGCAGCTTCAATAAGGGGGCAGGAGAGACCCAGTACTTC. Translated, it gives CASSFNKGAGETQYF.